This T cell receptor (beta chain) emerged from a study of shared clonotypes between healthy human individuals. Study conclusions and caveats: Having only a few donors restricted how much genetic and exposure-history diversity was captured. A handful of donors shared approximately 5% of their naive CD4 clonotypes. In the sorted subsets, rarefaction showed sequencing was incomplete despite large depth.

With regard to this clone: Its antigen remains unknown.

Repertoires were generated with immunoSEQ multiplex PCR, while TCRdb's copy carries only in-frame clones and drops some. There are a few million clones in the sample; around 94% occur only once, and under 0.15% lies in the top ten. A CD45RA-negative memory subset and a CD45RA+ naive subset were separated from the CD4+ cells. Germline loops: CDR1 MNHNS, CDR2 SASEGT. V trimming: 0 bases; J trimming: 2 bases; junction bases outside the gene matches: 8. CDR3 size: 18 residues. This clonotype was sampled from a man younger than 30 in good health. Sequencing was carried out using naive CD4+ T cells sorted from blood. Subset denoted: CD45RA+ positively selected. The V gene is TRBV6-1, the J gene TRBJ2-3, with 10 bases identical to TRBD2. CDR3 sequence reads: CASSEAGSGRFDTDTQYF. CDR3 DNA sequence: TGTGCCAGCAGTGAAGCGGGTAGCGGGAGGTTCGACACAGATACGCAGTATTTT.